This record looks at one T cell receptor beta chain sequence and its context. The antigen is undetermined. This entry is derived from a study of cytomegalovirus exposure and HLA in healthy donors. Whole-study findings and limits: Under in vitro conditions, a few CMV-associated chains were confirmed as specific for CMV antigens. High specificity and sensitivity for cytomegalovirus status were reported for the classifier.

Sequencing was performed with immunoSEQ multiplex PCR; in TCRdb, only in-frame clones are kept and a portion is missing. The profile shows about 190,000 clones, approximately 83% of them singletons. The sequence was collected from a woman younger than 30 in good health and CMV-seropositive. The specimen was PBMCs.

CDR3 in DNA: TGTGCCACCACGGGACAAGCGCTGAAGACCCAGTACTTC. It specifies CATTGQALKTQYF. The rearrangement links TRBV6-5 to TRBJ2-5; TRBD1 is a possible D gene (6 bases). The CDR3 consists of 13 residues. Germline V CDR1 and CDR2: MNHEY, SVGAGI. Deletions cut 10 bases from V and 6 bases from J, with 18 bases between.